Each of the 22 T cell receptor beta chains below was sequenced from the same sample in a study of cytomegalovirus exposure and HLA in healthy donors (TCRdb year 2017). Libraries were constructed by the immunoSEQ multiplex PCR assay. The multiplex PCR relied on a mix of 60 forward primers for TCR Vbeta segments and 13 reverse primers for TCR Jbeta segments. TCRdb holds this immuneACCESS table with in-frame rearrangements only. Some clones are missing; in checked studies, unresolved V genes explain under half, and the rest has no known cause. The sample includes 140,000 to 150,000 clones, with almost 85% observed a single time. The top ten constitute around 9.7% of the sample. Input material: PBMCs. The receptors derive from a woman between 55 and 75 years old in good health and CMV-seropositive.

This clone was seen only once. V gene TRBV5-1 combines with J gene TRBJ1-1; no clear D. There are 14 residues in the CDR3. Trimming cost V 0 bases and J 8 bases, with 14 bases left between them. Germline lookup yields CDR1 SGHRS and CDR2 YFSETQ. For the CDR3, the DNA is TGCGCCAGCAGCTTGGTAGTAGCGGGATCCGAAGCTTTCTTT. Amino acid sequence: CASSLVVAGSEAFF.

Turning to this clone: Additional DNA sequences in this sample encode the identical CDR3. The V gene is TRBV6-1, the J gene TRBJ1-1; possibly TRBD1 for D (6 bases). The CDR3 length is 14 residues. Germline values: CDR1 MNHNS, CDR2 SASEGT. Trimming cost V 6 bases and J 0 bases, with 11 bases left between them. CDR3 sequence reads: CASSLTGLNTEAFF. CDR3 nucleotides: TGTGCCAGCAGCCTGACAGGCTTGAACACTGAAGCTTTCTTT.

The chain carries TRBV2 and TRBJ2-5; D possibly corresponds to TRBD1 (6 bases). Trimming removed 6 bases at V and 0 bases at J, with 11 bases between. There are 14 residues in the CDR3. Germline V gene sequence: CDR1 SNHLY, CDR2 FYNNEI. DNA for the CDR3: TGTGCCAGCAGGCAAGGGACAAACCAAGAGACCCAGTACTTC. It yields the protein CASRQGTNQETQYF.

V usage is TRBV6-4 and J usage is TRBJ2-1; D may be TRBD2 (5 bases). Germline-derived CDR1 and CDR2 are MRHNA and SNTAGT. Trimming stripped 5 bases from V and 6 bases from J, with 11 bases between. This CDR3 is built from 13 residues. CDR3 nucleotides: TGTGCCAGCAGTTTTGAGGGTAGCAATGAGCAGTTCTTC. It specifies CASSFEGSNEQFF.

This clone was recorded only once. This chain joins TRBV18 and TRBJ1-2, with D unresolved. Germline CDR1 is KGHSH and CDR2 is LQKENI. V was trimmed by 5 bases and J by 7 bases, leaving 20 bases between them. This CDR3 is built from 15 residues. CDR3: CASSTKDGLLFGYTF. The CDR3 DNA reads as TGTGCCAGCTCAACAAAAGACGGACTCCTTTTTGGCTACACCTTC.

The gene calls are TRBV14 and TRBJ2-7, with a weak D call TRBD2 (5 bases). Germline loops: CDR1 SGHDN, CDR2 FVKESK. The CDR3 is 15 residues long. Trimming stripped 6 bases from V and 0 bases from J, with 15 bases between. CDR3 coding DNA: TGTGCCAGCAGTAACCGGGGTGCGAGCTCCTACGAGCAGTACTTC. Residues: CASSNRGASSYEQYF.

The CDR3 DNA reads TGTGCCAGCAGCCCCAGGGGATCTCCAAATGGCTACACCTTC. Translation: CASSPRGSPNGYTF. This chain uses TRBV5-5 with TRBJ1-2; possible D gene TRBD1, 6 bases. Trimming took off 4 bases at V and 6 bases at J, with 16 bases between the two ends. From germline, CDR1 is SGHKS and CDR2 YYEKEE (reference sequence). CDR3 length: 14 amino acids.

This chain links TRBV9 with TRBJ2-5, with D maybe TRBD2 (6 bases). The CDR3 is 15 residues long. Germline CDR1 SGDLS, CDR2 YYNGEE. Trimming removed 0 bases at V and 2 bases at J, with 11 bases between. The CDR3 sequence: CASSVGTSQQETQYF. CDR3 nucleotide sequence: TGTGCCAGCAGCGTAGGAACTAGCCAACAAGAGACCCAGTACTTC.

V and J are TRBV21-1 and TRBJ1-1; the table gives TRBD1 as D, unverified against the DNA. TRBV21-1 is a recognized pseudogene. The CDR3 runs 13 residues. The chain's CDR3 is CASSVQGAGEAFF. Written as DNA, the CDR3 is TGTGCCAGCAGCGTACAGGGGGCAGGTGAAGCTTTCTTT.

This clone showed up just a few times. This rearrangement joins TRBV4-1 to TRBJ2-3, with D possibly TRBD2 on 5 matching bases. CDR1 is MGHRA, CDR2 YSYEKL, per germline. The CDR3 spans 18 residues. V dropped 0 bases and J dropped 0 bases, with 16 bases sitting between them. This CDR3 is CASSQELARPTSTDTQYF. In DNA form, the CDR3 reads TGCGCCAGCAGCCAAGAGTTAGCGCGGCCTACTAGCACAGATACGCAGTATTTT.

V and J are TRBV16 and TRBJ1-1; D is undetermined. CDR3 size: 14 residues. V was trimmed by 4 bases and J by 1 base, leaving 10 bases between them. Germline CDR1 is KGHSY and CDR2 is FQNENV. The CDR3 sequence is CASSPRASNTEAFF. The CDR3, as DNA: TGTGCCAGCAGCCCTCGTGCGTCGAACACTGAAGCTTTCTTT.

The V and J genes are TRBV19 and TRBJ2-7; 7 nucleotides line up with TRBD2. The germline V gene encodes CDR1 LNHDA and CDR2 SQIVND (reference sequence). With 4 bases clipped from V and 1 base from J, the junction kept 22 bases outside the gene matches. The length of the CDR3 is 20 residues. CDR3 DNA: TGTGCCAGTAGTACCTATTCAACGGGGGGAATCAGTGCGAGGTCCTACGAGCAGTACTTC. Translating gives CASSTYSTGGISARSYEQYF.

This rearrangement joins TRBV7-2 to TRBJ2-2; 11 bases fit TRBD2. The CDR3 is 16 residues long. The trim removed 5 bases at V and 1 base at J, leaving 3 bases unmatched. In germline, CDR1 is SGHTA, CDR2 FQGNSA. CDR3 DNA: TGTGCCAGCAGCCAGACTAGCGGGGTGAACACCGGGGAGCTGTTTTTT. This translates into CASSQTSGVNTGELFF.

CDR3 bases: TGTGCCAGCACCCGAGAAGGGGGCGCTGGGGCCAACGTCCTGACTTTC. Residues: CASTREGGAGANVLTF. This chain joins TRBV2 and TRBJ2-6, with 7 bases aligning to TRBD1. The V and J ends lost 7 bases and 2 bases, in that order; junction bases with no gene match: 8. From germline, CDR1 is SNHLY and CDR2 FYNNEI. The CDR3 is 16 residues long.

The chain employs TRBV19 and TRBJ2-1; 11 bases align to TRBD2. Germline trimming cut 5 bases from V and 8 bases from J; bases unmatched to any gene: 14. Germline assignment: CDR1 LNHDA and CDR2 SQIVND (reference sequence). This CDR3 has 17 amino acids. In nucleotides, the CDR3 is TGTGCCAGTAGTCTAATAGCGGGAGGGCCCCGCCCACATGAGCAGTTCTTC. It encodes CASSLIAGGPRPHEQFF.

The chain couples TRBV27 to TRBJ2-1; 15 bases fit TRBD2. This CDR3 comprises 20 residues. V lost 0 bases, J lost 0 bases, and 6 bases stayed unmatched. Germline CDR1 reads MNHEY; CDR2 reads SMNVEV (reference sequence). The CDR3 reads CASSLSGLAGGSRSYNEQFF. In DNA form, the CDR3 reads TGTGCCAGCAGTTTATCGGGACTAGCGGGAGGATCCCGCTCCTACAATGAGCAGTTCTTC.

This chain uses TRBV30 with TRBJ1-6, with TRBD1 matching 9 bases. Per the germline V gene, CDR1 is GTSNPN and CDR2 is SVGIG (reference sequence). V shed 2 bases and J 11 bases; nucleotides not matched to a gene: 13. The CDR3 is made up of 16 amino acids. The DNA for the CDR3 is TGTGCCTGGAGTCGGAAGCCCGGGACAGGGAAACCACCCCTCCACTTT. Amino acids: CAWSRKPGTGKPPLHF. The variable domain in full, completed from reference TRBV30 and TRBJ1-6, reads SQTIHQWPATLVQPVGSPLSLECTVEGTSNPNLYWYRQAAGRGLQLLFYSVGIGQISSEVPQNLSASRPQDRQFILSSKKLLLSDSGFYLCAWSRKPGTGKPPLHFGNGTRLTVT.

The chain carries TRBV28 and TRBJ1-2; maybe TRBD1 (5 bases). Germline V gene sequence: CDR1 MDHEN, CDR2 SYDVKM. Trimming stripped 5 bases from V and 4 bases from J, with 20 bases between. This CDR3 spans 16 amino acids. The CDR3 is CASSVDSGSGFYGYTF. For the CDR3, the DNA is TGTGCCAGCAGTGTAGACAGTGGTAGCGGGTTCTATGGCTACACCTTC.

This clone was found once. This chain uses TRBV4-3 with TRBJ1-4, with TRBD1 matching over 10 bases. The J segment lost 0 bases and the V segment lost 6 bases, leaving 16 bases of the junction unmatched. The CDR3 is 20 residues long. Germline CDR1 reads LGHNA; CDR2 reads YSLEER. Here the CDR3 DNA reads TGCGCCAGCAGTCGGACAGGGGGAAGGCCCCTCTTTACAACTAATGAAAAACTGTTTTTT. It translates to CASSRTGGRPLFTTNEKLFF.

The gene calls are TRBV29-1 and TRBJ1-1; D not resolved. This CDR3 has 12 amino acids. Germline lookup yields CDR1 SQVTM and CDR2 ANQGSEA. V was clipped by 3 bases and J by 2 bases, with 7 bases between them. This chain's CDR3 is CSVDAVNTEAFF. DNA for the CDR3: TGCAGCGTTGACGCAGTCAACACTGAAGCTTTCTTT.

The chain is built from TRBV6-5 and TRBJ1-2; 9 positions agree with TRBD1. J gave up 8 bases and V 5 bases, and 9 bases lay outside the gene matches. Germline V gene sequence: CDR1 MNHEY, CDR2 SVGAGI. CDR3 length: 14 amino acids. The CDR3 sequence is CASSQPRTGDGYTF. Written as DNA, the CDR3 is TGTGCCAGCAGTCAGCCCCGGACAGGGGACGGCTACACCTTC.

The J gene is TRBJ2-1, the V gene TRBV30, with TRBD2 matching over 12 bases. J gave up 4 bases and V 3 bases, and 7 bases lay outside the gene matches. Germline-derived CDR1 and CDR2 are GTSNPN and SVGIG (reference sequence). The CDR3 is 16 residues long. The CDR3 DNA sequence: TGTGCCTGGAGAGCCCCCGGGACTAGCGGGTACAATGAGCAGTTCTTC. It encodes CAWRAPGTSGYNEQFF. Together with reference TRBV30 and TRBJ2-1, the CDR3 gives the full variable domain: SQTIHQWPATLVQPVGSPLSLECTVEGTSNPNLYWYRQAAGRGLQLLFYSVGIGQISSEVPQNLSASRPQDRQFILSSKKLLLSDSGFYLCAWRAPGTSGYNEQFFGPGTRLTVL.